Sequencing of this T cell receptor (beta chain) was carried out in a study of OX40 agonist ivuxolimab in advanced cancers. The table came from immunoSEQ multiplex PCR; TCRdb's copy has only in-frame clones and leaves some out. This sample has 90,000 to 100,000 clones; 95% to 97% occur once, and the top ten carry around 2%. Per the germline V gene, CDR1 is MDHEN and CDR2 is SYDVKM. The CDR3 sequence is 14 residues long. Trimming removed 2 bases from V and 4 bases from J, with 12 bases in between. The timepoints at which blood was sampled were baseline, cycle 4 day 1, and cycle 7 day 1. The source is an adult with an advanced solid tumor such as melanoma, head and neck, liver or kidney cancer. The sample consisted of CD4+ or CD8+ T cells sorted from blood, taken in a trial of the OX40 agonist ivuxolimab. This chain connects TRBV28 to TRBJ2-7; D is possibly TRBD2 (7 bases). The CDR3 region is CASSLRGGRYEQYF. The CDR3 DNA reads TGTGCCAGCAGTTTAAGGGGGGGCAGATACGAGCAGTACTTC.